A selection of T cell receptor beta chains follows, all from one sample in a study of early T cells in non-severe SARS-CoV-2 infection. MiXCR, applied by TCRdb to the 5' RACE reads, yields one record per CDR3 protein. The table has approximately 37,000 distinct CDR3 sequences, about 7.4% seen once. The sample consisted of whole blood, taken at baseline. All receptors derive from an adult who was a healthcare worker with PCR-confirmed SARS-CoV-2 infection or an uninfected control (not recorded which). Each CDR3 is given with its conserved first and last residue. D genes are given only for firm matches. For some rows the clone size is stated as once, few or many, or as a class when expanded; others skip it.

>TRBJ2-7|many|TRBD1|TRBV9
CASSVGDSGYEQYF
TGTGCCAGCAGCGTCGGGGACAGCGGCTACGAGCAGTACTTC
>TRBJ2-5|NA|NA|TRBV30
CAWGPPPFRDQETQYF
TGTGCCTGGGGTCCTCCCCCTTTCAGGGACCAAGAGACCCAGTACTTC
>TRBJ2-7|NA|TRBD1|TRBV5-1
CASSQRVLRTGVSYEQYF
TGCGCCAGCAGCCAGCGAGTTTTAAGGACAGGGGTCTCCTACGAGCAGTACTTC
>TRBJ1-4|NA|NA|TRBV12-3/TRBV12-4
CASSLRRYNNEKLFF
TGTGCCAGCAGTTTACGACGGTATAATAATGAAAAACTGTTTTTT
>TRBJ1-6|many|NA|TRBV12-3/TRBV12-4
CASSPDSYAPLHF
TGTGCCAGCAGTCCCGACAGTTATGCACCCCTCCACTTT
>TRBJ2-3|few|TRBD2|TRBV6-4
CASSERAGGADTQYF
TGTGCCAGCAGTGAACGGGCGGGGGGAGCAGATACGCAGTATTTT
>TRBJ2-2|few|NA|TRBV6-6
CASSETGELFF
TGTGCCAGCAGTGAGACCGGGGAGCTGTTTTTT
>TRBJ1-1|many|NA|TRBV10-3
CAISQGWDTEAFF
TGTGCCATCAGCCAGGGCTGGGACACTGAAGCTTTCTTT
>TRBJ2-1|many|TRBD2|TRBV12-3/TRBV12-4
CASSLAGGNNEQFF
TGTGCCAGCAGCTTAGCGGGGGGGAACAATGAGCAGTTCTTC
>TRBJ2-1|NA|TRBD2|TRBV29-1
CSVRTSGGALKQFF
TGCAGCGTTAGGACTAGCGGGGGGGCCCTAAAGCAGTTCTTC
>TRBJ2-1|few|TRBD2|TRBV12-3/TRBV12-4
CASSWESGGAYNEQFF
TGTGCCAGCAGTTGGGAAAGCGGGGGTGCCTACAATGAGCAGTTCTTC
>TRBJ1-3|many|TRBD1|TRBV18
CASSPVDRGTGNTIYF
TGTGCCAGCTCACCCGTCGACAGGGGCACTGGAAACACCATATATTTT
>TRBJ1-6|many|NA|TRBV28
CASRPQSSYNSPLHF
TGTGCCAGCAGACCCCAGAGCTCCTATAATTCACCCCTCCACTTT
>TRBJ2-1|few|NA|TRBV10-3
CAISESGPTQDSHEQFF
TGTGCCATCAGTGAGTCGGGGCCCACGCAGGACAGCCATGAGCAGTTCTTC
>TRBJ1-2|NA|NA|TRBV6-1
CASSAPGAIHGYTF
TGTGCCAGCAGTGCACCGGGAGCCATCCATGGCTACACCTTC
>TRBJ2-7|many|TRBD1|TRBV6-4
CASRDRGCKYEQYF
TGTGCCAGCAGGGACAGGGGTTGTAAGTACGAGCAGTACTTC
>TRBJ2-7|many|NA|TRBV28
CASSRAFLLGTSYEQYF
TGTGCCAGCAGCCGCGCCTTCCTGCTCGGGACCTCCTACGAGCAGTACTTC
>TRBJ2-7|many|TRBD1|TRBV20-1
CSARLPGQGPYEQYF
TGCAGTGCTAGGCTCCCGGGACAGGGTCCCTACGAGCAGTACTTC
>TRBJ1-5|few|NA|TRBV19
CATKFREGSNQPQHF
TGTGCCACCAAGTTCAGGGAAGGTAGCAATCAGCCCCAGCATTTT
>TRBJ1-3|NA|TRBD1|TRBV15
CATSLGQGVGNTIYF
TGTGCCACCAGCCTGGGACAGGGAGTTGGAAACACCATATATTTT
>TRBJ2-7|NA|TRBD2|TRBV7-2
CASSLEGTSGGRDEQYF
TGTGCCAGCAGCTTAGAGGGGACTAGCGGGGGGAGGGACGAGCAGTACTTC
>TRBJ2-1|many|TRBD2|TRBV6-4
CASSTKTSGGGNEQFF
TGTGCCAGCAGTACGAAGACTAGCGGGGGTGGTAATGAGCAGTTCTTC
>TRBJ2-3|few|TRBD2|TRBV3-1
CASSPGGTQYF
TGTGCCAGCAGCCCCGGGGGGACGCAGTATTTT
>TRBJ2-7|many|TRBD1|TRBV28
CASSLRGTGAYEQYF
TGTGCCAGCAGTTTACGGGGGACAGGAGCCTACGAGCAGTACTTC
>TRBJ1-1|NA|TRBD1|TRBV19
CASNLRGRLNTEAFF
TGTGCCAGTAATCTCAGGGGGCGTCTGAACACTGAAGCTTTCTTT
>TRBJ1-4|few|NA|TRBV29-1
CSPTDRSNEKLFF
TGCAGCCCCACAGACAGGAGTAATGAAAAACTGTTTTTT
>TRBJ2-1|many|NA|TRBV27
CASSLIGLPNLEEQFF
TGTGCCAGCAGTTTAATCGGCTTACCCAACCTCGAGGAGCAGTTCTTC
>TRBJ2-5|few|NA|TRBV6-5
CASSYYGGEETQYF
TGTGCCAGCAGTTATTATGGGGGCGAAGAGACCCAGTACTTC
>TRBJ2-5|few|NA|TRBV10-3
CAMGRGSQETQYF
TGTGCCATGGGACGGGGGAGCCAAGAGACCCAGTACTTC
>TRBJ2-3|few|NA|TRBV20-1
CSAVWGGRSTDTQYF
TGCAGTGCCGTGTGGGGGGGGCGGAGCACAGATACGCAGTATTTT
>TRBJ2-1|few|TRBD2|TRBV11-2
CASSLQAGSSYNEQFF
TGTGCCAGCAGCTTACAAGCGGGGAGTTCCTACAATGAGCAGTTCTTC